Shown below are 29 T cell receptor beta chains from a single sample sequenced in a study of blood T cell repertoires in COVID-19. Generated by immunoSEQ multiplex PCR, the TCRdb table keeps only in-frame clones and is missing some. The sample shows approximately 200,000 clones, around 85% of them seen only once. Sequencing was done on a sample of PBMCs or T cells enriched from blood (not recorded which). These receptors were taken from a man aged 40-50 years who had recovered from COVID-19.

This clone was detected once. The gene calls are TRBV19 and TRBJ2-7, with 9 nucleotides matching TRBD2. The CDR3 extends over 15 amino acids. V gave up 5 bases and J gave up 0 bases; unmatched junction bases: 5. The germline V gene encodes CDR1 LNHDA and CDR2 SQIVND (reference sequence). CDR3 nucleotides: TGTGCCAGTAGTGTCGCGGGAGGGCCCTCCTACGAGCAGTACTTC. Amino acids: CASSVAGGPSYEQYF.

This chain joins TRBV7-2 and TRBJ2-5, with 7 positions matching TRBD2. The CDR3 runs 17 residues. The germline V gene has CDR1 SGHTA and CDR2 FQGNSA. Trimming at V came to 5 bases and at J to 3 bases, leaving 15 bases not matched to a gene. CDR3 DNA: TGTGCCAGCAGCCTAGTTTTTTCTGCGGGACTAAAAGAGACCCAGTACTTC. It is translated as CASSLVFSAGLKETQYF.

The chain carries TRBV6-5 and TRBJ2-7; 8 nucleotides line up with TRBD2. The CDR3 has 13 residues. Trimming cost V 8 bases and J 2 bases; bases outside gene matches: 5. Germline V gives CDR1 MNHEY, CDR2 SVGAGI. CDR3 sequence (DNA): TGTGCCAGCTTGGACGGGGGGGCCTACGAGCAGTACTTC. Translated: CASLDGGAYEQYF.

The chain carries TRBV7-8 and TRBJ1-5; TRBD1 is a possible D gene (5 bases). The germline V gene has CDR1 SGHVS and CDR2 FQNEAQ. Trimming took 4 bases from V and 10 from J, leaving 26 bases between them. There are 17 residues in the CDR3. In DNA form, the CDR3 reads TGTGCCAGCAGCTCCCTCGGAAGAAAGACAGACCCAAAACCCCAGCATTTT. Its translation: CASSSLGRKTDPKPQHF.

The chain couples TRBV28 to TRBJ2-7; TRBD2 is a possible D gene (5 bases). Germline loops: CDR1 MDHEN, CDR2 SYDVKM. Trimming shortened V by 5 bases and J by 5 bases, and 19 bases separated the two germline ends. The CDR3 sequence is 15 residues long. As DNA, the CDR3 is TGTGCCAGCAGTCCCCCGGTGGAGGTGCCCCACGAGCAGTACTTC. This gives the protein CASSPPVEVPHEQYF. Filled out from reference TRBV28 and TRBJ2-7, the complete variable domain reads DVKVTQSSRYLVKRTGEKVFLECVQDMDHENMFWYRQDPGLGLRLIYFSYDVKMKEKGDIPEGYSVSREKKERFSLILESASTNQTSMYLCASSPPVEVPHEQYFGPGTRLTVT.

The V and J genes are TRBV7-2 and TRBJ2-5; TRBD2 is a possible D gene (6 bases). Trimming removed 4 bases from V and 2 bases from J, with 8 bases in between. In germline, CDR1 is SGHTA, CDR2 FQGNSA. The CDR3 contains 13 residues. CDR3 in amino acids: CASSWGTQETQYF. CDR3 DNA sequence: TGTGCCAGCAGCTGGGGGACTCAAGAGACCCAGTACTTC.

The J gene is TRBJ2-5, the V gene TRBV11-1; 13 nucleotides match TRBD2. This CDR3 region has 15 residues. Germline V gives CDR1 SGHAT, CDR2 FQDESV (reference sequence). V shed 8 bases and J 5 bases; nucleotides not matched to a gene: 8. Written as DNA, the CDR3 is TGTGCCAGCGGAACTAGCGGGAGGGCCTGGGAGACCCAGTACTTC. This translates into CASGTSGRAWETQYF. The whole variable domain, remainder taken from reference TRBV11-1 and TRBJ2-5, is EAEVAQSPRYKITEKSQAVAFWCDPISGHATLYWYRQILGQGPELLVQFQDESVVDDSQLPKDRFSAERLKGVDSTLKIQPAELGDSAMYLCASGTSGRAWETQYFGPGTRLLVL.

The rearrangement uses TRBV24-1 and TRBJ1-2; 7 bases map to TRBD1. J lost 6 bases, V lost 7 bases, and 10 bases had no gene match. Germline V lookup: CDR1 KGHDR, CDR2 SFDVKD. The CDR3 totals 14 residues. The CDR3 spells CATRGTALTDGYTF. For the CDR3, the DNA is TGTGCCACCAGGGGGACAGCGTTGACGGATGGCTACACCTTC.

This chain joins TRBV5-1 and TRBJ1-1, with 7 positions matching TRBD1. This CDR3 spans 14 amino acids. CDR1 is SGHRS and CDR2 is YFSETQ in the germline V gene. V was pared by 4 bases and J by 5 bases, with 8 bases of the junction left unmatched. The CDR3 DNA reads as TGCGCCAGCAGCGACATGACAGGGAAGACTGAAGCTTTCTTT. As protein: CASSDMTGKTEAFF.

The V and J genes are TRBV18 and TRBJ2-2; 10 bases fit TRBD1. Germline lookup yields CDR1 KGHSH and CDR2 LQKENI. The CDR3 covers 18 residues. The ends lost 4 bases at V and 0 bases at J; junction bases unmatched: 8. CDR3 DNA: TGTGCCAGCTCACGACAGGGGGCAAAGCTGTCGAACACCGGGGAGCTGTTTTTT. Residues: CASSRQGAKLSNTGELFF.

CDR3: CASSVPGTNEKLFF. The CDR3 DNA sequence: TGTGCCAGCAGTGTACCGGGGACTAATGAAAAACTGTTTTTT. The chain carries TRBV28 and TRBJ1-4, with D unclear. This CDR3 comprises 14 residues. V shed 5 bases and J shed 2 bases, with 9 bases lying between them. Germline loops: CDR1 MDHEN, CDR2 SYDVKM. The variable domain in full, with the rest retrieved from reference TRBV28 and TRBJ1-4, is DVKVTQSSRYLVKRTGEKVFLECVQDMDHENMFWYRQDPGLGLRLIYFSYDVKMKEKGDIPEGYSVSREKKERFSLILESASTNQTSMYLCASSVPGTNEKLFFGSGTQLSVL.

This clone was seen only a few times. The chain links TRBV2 to TRBJ1-5; 9 nucleotides line up with TRBD1. CDR1 is SNHLY and CDR2 is FYNNEI in the germline V gene. CDR3 length: 15 amino acids. The J segment lost 5 bases and the V segment lost 2 bases, leaving 4 bases of the junction unmatched. The CDR3: CASSEQGQGYQPQHF. The CDR3 DNA reads as TGTGCCAGCAGTGAACAGGGACAGGGATATCAGCCCCAGCATTTT. Full variable domain (rest looked up from reference TRBV2 and TRBJ1-5): EPEVTQTPSHQVTQMGQEVILRCVPISNHLYFYWYRQILGQKVEFLVSFYNNEISEKSEIFDDQFSVERPDGSNFTLKIRSTKLEDSAMYFCASSEQGQGYQPQHFGDGTRLSIL.

The V call is TRBV19, the J call TRBJ1-5; the match to TRBD1 covers 9 bases. The CDR3 is 15 amino acids. Trimming took 1 base from V and 2 from J; bases not matched to a gene: 0. Germline V CDR1 and CDR2: LNHDA, SQIVND (reference sequence). Here the CDR3 reads CASSIGTGGNQPQHF. The CDR3 DNA sequence: TGTGCCAGTAGTATAGGGACAGGGGGCAATCAGCCCCAGCATTTT.

The chain joins TRBV9 to TRBJ1-6; D is undetermined. Germline V gives CDR1 SGDLS, CDR2 YYNGEE. This CDR3 has 15 residues. V lost 0 bases, J lost 4 bases, and 8 bases lay in between. CDR3 protein: CASSVDAGYNSPLHF. The DNA for the CDR3 is TGTGCCAGCAGCGTAGACGCGGGGTATAATTCACCCCTCCACTTT.

The rearrangement joins TRBV7-2 to TRBJ1-2, with D possibly being TRBD1 (5 bases). Germline CDR1 and CDR2: SGHTA and FQGNSA. V lost 8 bases to trimming and J lost 6 bases, with 19 bases between them. The CDR3 covers 14 residues. CDR3 bases: TGTGCCAGCTCACTGGGAAACCCAGGGCATGGCTACACCTTC. It yields the protein CASSLGNPGHGYTF.

This chain connects TRBV9 to TRBJ2-1, with 14 positions matching TRBD2. This CDR3 has 19 amino acids. Per the germline V gene, CDR1 is SGDLS and CDR2 is YYNGEE. The trim removed 3 bases at V and 7 bases at J, leaving 15 bases unmatched. The CDR3 nucleotides read TGTGCCAGCAGCGGTTACGGGACTAGCGGGAGAGCTAATTCTAATGAGCAGTTCTTC. Protein: CASSGYGTSGRANSNEQFF.

The chain couples TRBV9 to TRBJ2-7; 8 nucleotides match TRBD1. After removal of 0 bases from V and 2 bases from J, the junction contained 4 bases not matched to a gene. Per germline, CDR1 SGDLS and CDR2 YYNGEE. CDR3 length: 15 residues. This CDR3 reads CASSVGQGAPYEQYF. CDR3 sequence (DNA): TGTGCCAGCAGCGTAGGGCAGGGGGCTCCCTACGAGCAGTACTTC. The whole variable domain, remainder taken from reference TRBV9 and TRBJ2-7, is DSGVTQTPKHLITATGQRVTLRCSPRSGDLSVYWYQQSLDQGLQFLIQYYNGEERAKGNILERFSAQQFPDLHSELNLSSLELGDSALYFCASSVGQGAPYEQYFGPGTRLTVT.

The CDR3 spells CASSQDRGREYPYNEQFF. In nucleotides, the CDR3 is TGCGCCAGCAGCCAAGATCGGGGGCGGGAGTACCCCTACAATGAGCAGTTCTTC. The chain joins TRBV4-3 to TRBJ2-1, with D perhaps matching TRBD2 (7 bases). In germline, CDR1 is LGHNA, CDR2 YSLEER. This CDR3 is built from 18 residues. V lost 0 bases and J lost 2, with 17 bases in between.

The chain recombines TRBV4-1 with TRBJ2-7; 7 bases are shared with TRBD1. There are 15 residues in the CDR3. V was pared by 4 bases and J by 6 bases, with 12 bases of the junction left unmatched. Germline V gene data show CDR1 as MGHRA and CDR2 as YSYEKL. CDR3 sequence reads: CASSPTGSSASEQYF. The CDR3 bases are TGCGCCAGCAGCCCGACAGGGTCTTCTGCTAGCGAGCAGTACTTC.

V and J are TRBV13 and TRBJ1-6; 7 nucleotides agree with TRBD1. This CDR3 has 15 residues. CDR1 is PRHDT, CDR2 FYEKMQ, per germline (reference sequence). V shed 4 bases, J shed 10 bases, and the junction held 10 bases outside the gene matches. This chain's CDR3 is CASSSLTGIGSPLHF. The CDR3 nucleotides are TGTGCCAGCAGCTCACTGACAGGGATCGGATCACCCCTCCACTTT. Drawing the rest from reference TRBV13 and TRBJ1-6, the complete variable domain is AAGVIQSPRHLIKEKRETATLKCYPIPRHDTVYWYQQGPGQDPQFLISFYEKMQSDKGSIPDRFSAQQFSDYHSELNMSSLELGDSALYFCASSSLTGIGSPLHFGNGTRLTVT.

The V and J genes are TRBV24-1 and TRBJ2-7, with TRBD1 as a possible D gene (8 bases). The CDR3 has 14 amino acids. Germline CDR1 reads KGHDR; CDR2 reads SFDVKD. Trimming pared 5 bases from V and 5 bases from J, leaving 15 bases between. CDR3 loop: CATSGRTGRDEQYF. In nucleotides, the CDR3 is TGTGCCACCAGTGGGAGGACAGGGAGGGACGAGCAGTACTTC.

This chain links TRBV7-2 with TRBJ1-1; unclear D gene. The V gene's germline CDR1 is SGHTA and CDR2 FQGNSA. The germline V and J ends were trimmed by 5 bases and 1 base, with 14 bases remaining between them. CDR3 length equals 15 residues. Written as DNA, the CDR3 is TGTGCCAGCAGCCTCCGACTGAGTTCGAACACTGAAGCTTTCTTT. Protein product: CASSLRLSSNTEAFF.

V usage is TRBV7-9 and J usage is TRBJ2-2; 10 bases fit TRBD2. The CDR3 runs 16 residues. Trimming at V came to 5 bases and at J to 6 bases, leaving 9 bases not matched to a gene. CDR1 and CDR2 from the germline V gene are SEHNR and FQNEAQ (reference sequence). Here the CDR3 reads CASSPPASGSSGELFF. As DNA, the CDR3 is TGTGCCAGCAGCCCACCGGCTAGCGGGAGTTCCGGGGAGCTGTTTTTT.

V and J are TRBV19 and TRBJ2-2, with D maybe TRBD1 (6 bases). Trimming stripped 6 bases from V and 1 base from J, with 12 bases between. The CDR3 covers 15 residues. Germline V gene sequence: CDR1 LNHDA, CDR2 SQIVND (reference sequence). This CDR3 reads CASRQTGWNTGELFF. The DNA for the CDR3 is TGTGCCAGTAGACAAACAGGGTGGAACACCGGGGAGCTGTTTTTT. The full variable domain, completed using reference TRBV19 and TRBJ2-2, is DGGITQSPKYLFRKEGQNVTLSCEQNLNHDAMYWYRQDPGQGLRLIYYSQIVNDFQKGDIAEGYSVSREKKESFPLTVTSAQKNPTAFYLCASRQTGWNTGELFFGEGSRLTVL.

The chain has TRBV9 and TRBJ2-1; weak D call: TRBD2 (5 bases). The germline gives CDR1 SGDLS, CDR2 YYNGEE. V was trimmed by 4 bases and J by 0 bases, leaving 8 bases between them. The CDR3 is made up of 14 amino acids. CDR3 nucleotide sequence: TGTGCCAGCAGCCCGGGAAGCTCCTACAATGAGCAGTTCTTC. This encodes CASSPGSSYNEQFF.

This sequence joins TRBV29-1 and TRBJ2-7; D uncertain. Between the trimmed V and J ends, which lost 3 bases and 2 bases, there was a span of 5 bases. The CDR3 has 11 residues. Germline assignment: CDR1 SQVTM and CDR2 ANQGSEA. CDR3 DNA sequence: TGCAGCGTTGACAGGACCTACGAGCAGTACTTC. This codes for CSVDRTYEQYF.

The chain uses TRBV5-1 and TRBJ2-1; 7 nucleotides match TRBD1. The germline V gene encodes CDR1 SGHRS and CDR2 YFSETQ. V shed 0 bases and J 5 bases; nucleotides not matched to a gene: 5. This CDR3 contains 15 residues. In nucleotides, the CDR3 is TGCGCCAGCAGCTTGGACAGGGGAGTAAACAATGAGCAGTTCTTC. This encodes CASSLDRGVNNEQFF.

The V gene is TRBV7-2, the J gene TRBJ2-5; possibly TRBD2 for D (6 bases). Germline V gives CDR1 SGHTA, CDR2 FQGNSA. CDR3 length equals 15 residues. The ends were cut back, 3 bases at V and 5 bases at J, with 16 bases in the middle. This chain's CDR3 is CASSLFSGSWETQYF. In DNA, the CDR3 is TGTGCCAGCAGCTTGTTTTCCGGGAGTTGGGAGACCCAGTACTTC.

V usage is TRBV19 and J usage is TRBJ2-2; D remains ambiguous. CDR3 length equals 14 residues. Trimming pared 4 bases from V and 4 bases from J, leaving 10 bases between. Germline V gene data show CDR1 as LNHDA and CDR2 as SQIVND (reference sequence). The CDR3 is CASSTASGTGELFF. DNA for the CDR3: TGTGCCAGTAGTACAGCATCAGGCACCGGGGAGCTGTTTTTT.